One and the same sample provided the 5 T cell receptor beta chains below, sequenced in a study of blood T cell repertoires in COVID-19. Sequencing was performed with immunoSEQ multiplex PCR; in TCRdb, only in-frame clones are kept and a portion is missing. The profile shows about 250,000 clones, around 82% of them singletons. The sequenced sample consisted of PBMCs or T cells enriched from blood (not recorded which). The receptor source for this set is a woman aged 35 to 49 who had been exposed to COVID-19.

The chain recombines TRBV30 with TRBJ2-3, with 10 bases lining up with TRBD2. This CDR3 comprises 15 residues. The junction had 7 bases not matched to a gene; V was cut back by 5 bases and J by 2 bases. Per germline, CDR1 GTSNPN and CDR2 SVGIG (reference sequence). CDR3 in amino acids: CAWGIGLADTDTQYF. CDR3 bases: TGTGCCTGGGGAATTGGACTAGCGGACACAGATACGCAGTATTTT.

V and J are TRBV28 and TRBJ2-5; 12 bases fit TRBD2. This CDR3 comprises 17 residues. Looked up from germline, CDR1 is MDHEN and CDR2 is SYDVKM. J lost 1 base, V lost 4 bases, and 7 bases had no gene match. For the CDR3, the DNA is TGTGCCAGCAGTTCCCGACTAGCGGGGGCTTTCCAAGAGACCCAGTACTTC. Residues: CASSSRLAGAFQETQYF.

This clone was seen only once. The CDR3 region is CASSLVFNSPLHF. In DNA, the CDR3 is TGTGCCAGCAGCTTAGTCTTCAATTCACCCCTCCACTTT. The chain is built from TRBV13 and TRBJ1-6; D not resolved. Trimming stripped 1 base from V and 7 bases from J, with 5 bases between. Germline CDR1 reads PRHDT; CDR2 reads FYEKMQ (reference sequence). The CDR3 runs 13 residues.

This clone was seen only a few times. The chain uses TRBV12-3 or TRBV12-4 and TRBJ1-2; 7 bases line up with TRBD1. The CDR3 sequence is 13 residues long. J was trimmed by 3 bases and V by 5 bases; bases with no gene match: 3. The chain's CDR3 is CASSLGTDYGYTF. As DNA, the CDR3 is TGTGCCAGCAGTCTAGGGACAGACTATGGCTACACCTTC.

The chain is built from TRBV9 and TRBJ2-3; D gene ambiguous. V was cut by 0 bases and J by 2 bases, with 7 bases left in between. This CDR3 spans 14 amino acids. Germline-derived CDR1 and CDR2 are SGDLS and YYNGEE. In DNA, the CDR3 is TGTGCCAGCAGCGTAGATCCGTTCACAGATACGCAGTATTTT. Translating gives CASSVDPFTDTQYF.